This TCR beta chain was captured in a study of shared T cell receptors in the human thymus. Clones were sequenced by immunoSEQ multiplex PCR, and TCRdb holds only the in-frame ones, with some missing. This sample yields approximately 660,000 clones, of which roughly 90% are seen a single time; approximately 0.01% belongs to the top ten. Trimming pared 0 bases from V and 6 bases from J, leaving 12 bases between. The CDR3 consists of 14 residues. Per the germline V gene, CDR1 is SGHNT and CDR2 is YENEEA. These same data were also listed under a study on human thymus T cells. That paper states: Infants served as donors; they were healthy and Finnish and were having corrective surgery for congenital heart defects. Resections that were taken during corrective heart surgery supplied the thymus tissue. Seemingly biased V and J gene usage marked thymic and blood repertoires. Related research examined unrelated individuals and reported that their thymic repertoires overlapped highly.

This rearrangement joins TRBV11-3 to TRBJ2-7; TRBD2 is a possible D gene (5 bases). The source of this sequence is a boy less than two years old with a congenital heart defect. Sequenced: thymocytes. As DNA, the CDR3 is TGTGCCAGCAGCTTAGAGGGAGATCGTGCCGAGCAGTACTTC. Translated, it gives CASSLEGDRAEQYF.